These 7 T cell receptor beta chains originate from one sample sequenced in a study of a mutant IDH1 vaccine in newly diagnosed glioma. For these receptors, no antigen is known. Time point specified: week 35, safety follow-up. Vaccination used 300 ug of mutant IDH1 20-mer peptide per dose, with topical imiquimod. Only in-frame clones appear in the TCRdb table, and some are missing; sequencing was by immunoSEQ multiplex PCR. The table has some 48,000 clones, around 85% seen once. The sample here was PBMCs, taken from a glioma patient whose treatment included an IDH1 peptide vaccine. The receptors were sampled from a man between 40 and 49 years old with glioma.

This chain connects TRBV19 to TRBJ1-1; D might be TRBD1 (6 bases). V was pared by 6 bases and J by 4 bases, with 9 bases between. CDR1 LNHDA and CDR2 SQIVND come from the germline V gene (reference sequence). The CDR3 runs to 12 residues. This CDR3 reads CASSPGVTEAFF. For the CDR3, the DNA is TGTGCCAGTAGCCCAGGGGTCACTGAAGCTTTCTTT.

DNA of the CDR3: TGTGCCAGCAGTGATGTGAACCCTGCGGGTCAGCCCCAGCATTTT. This gives the protein CASSDVNPAGQPQHF. The rearrangement uses TRBV2 and TRBJ1-5; D remains unclear. V lost 3 bases to trimming and J lost 6 bases, with 15 bases between them. The germline gives CDR1 SNHLY, CDR2 FYNNEI. CDR3 length: 15 residues. The entire variable domain, with the rest obtained from reference TRBV2 and TRBJ1-5, is as follows: EPEVTQTPSHQVTQMGQEVILRCVPISNHLYFYWYRQILGQKVEFLVSFYNNEISEKSEIFDDQFSVERPDGSNFTLKIRSTKLEDSAMYFCASSDVNPAGQPQHFGDGTRLSIL.

CDR3 loop: CASSQEGRYGYTF. CDR3 nucleotides: TGCGCCAGCAGCCAAGAAGGGCGCTATGGCTACACCTTC. The gene calls are TRBV4-1 and TRBJ1-2; no firm D call. Trimming took 0 bases from V and 4 from J, leaving 6 bases between them. Germline V lookup: CDR1 MGHRA, CDR2 YSYEKL. This CDR3 region has 13 residues.

V and J are TRBV25-1 and TRBJ1-6; D may be TRBD1 (6 bases). This CDR3 has 13 amino acids. From germline, CDR1 is MGHDK and CDR2 SYGVNS. Trimming took 8 bases from V and 7 from J, leaving 12 bases between them. The CDR3 DNA is TGTGCCAGCGCCGGGACACTGAATTCACCCCTCCACTTT. This sequence encodes CASAGTLNSPLHF.

This clone turned up a few times. The V gene is TRBV18, the J gene TRBJ2-2; D is perhaps TRBD1 or TRBD2 (7 bases each). Trimming removed 2 bases at V and 1 base at J, with 14 bases between. The CDR3 totals 17 residues. The germline CDR1 and CDR2 sequences are KGHSH and LQKENI. The CDR3 region has the DNA TGTGCCAGCTCACCAAGGACTAGACAGGGGAACACCGGGGAGCTGTTTTTT. Its protein product is CASSPRTRQGNTGELFF. Supplemented by reference TRBV18 and TRBJ2-2, the full variable domain reads NAGVMQNPRHLVRRRGQEARLRCSPMKGHSHVYWYRQLPEEGLKFMVYLQKENIIDESGMPKERFSAEFPKEGPSILRIQQVVRGDSAAYFCASSPRTRQGNTGELFFGEGSRLTVL.

CDR3 DNA sequence: TGTGCCTGGAGTTACGGACAGGGGATTTTTTTCACTGAAGCTTTCTTT. Its protein is CAWSYGQGIFFTEAFF. This chain links TRBV30 with TRBJ1-1, with 9 bases aligning to TRBD1. The CDR3 is 16 amino acids. Per germline, CDR1 GTSNPN and CDR2 SVGIG (reference sequence). The V and J ends lost 2 bases and 4 bases, in that order; junction bases with no gene match: 11. Together with reference TRBV30 and TRBJ1-1, the CDR3 gives the full variable domain: SQTIHQWPATLVQPVGSPLSLECTVEGTSNPNLYWYRQAAGRGLQLLFYSVGIGQISSEVPQNLSASRPQDRQFILSSKKLLLSDSGFYLCAWSYGQGIFFTEAFFGQGTRLTVV.

Only one count was recorded for this clone. This chain's CDR3 is CASSPTSGGARETQYF. DNA for the CDR3: TGTGCCAGCAGCCCGACTAGCGGGGGGGCACGAGAGACCCAGTACTTC. The chain links TRBV27 to TRBJ2-5; 14 bases fit TRBD2. J gave up 4 bases and V 6 bases, and 7 bases lay outside the gene matches. Per the germline V gene, CDR1 is MNHEY and CDR2 is SMNVEV (reference sequence). The CDR3 sequence is 16 residues long.